Detailed here is one T cell receptor (beta chain). As yet, its antigen is unknown. This sample is part of a study of T cells expressing NK-cell markers. The CDR3 has 15 residues. CDR1 and CDR2 (germline): SGHTA, FQGNSA. Whole-study findings and limits: Whether expanded NKG2C+ T cell clones were HCMV-specific remained unclear.

The authors made TCR beta cDNA libraries by 5'RACE template switching. This switching added a universal primer site and UMIs. TCRdb reworked the 5' RACE reads into one entry per CDR3 protein, no DNA. The data show almost 450,000 distinct CDR3 sequences, and the top ten clones hold more than 7%. This chain connects TRBV7-2 to TRBJ1-5. Material: blood T cells: a sorted CD56 or NKG2C T cell subset, CD4+ or CD8+ T cells, or bulk PBMC T cells (not recorded which). This clonotype originated in a woman between 18 and 69 years old in good health. The CDR3 loop is CASSLEEGPNQPQHF.